A single sample is the source of the 31 T cell receptor beta chains below, sequenced in a study of vaccination effects on CD4 cells after COVID-19. Prior to sequencing, the ViraFEST assay stimulated PBMC with viral peptide pools, which expanded the antigen-specific CD4+ T cells. Isolation of CD4+ T cells took place after 10 days of culture. It was two doses of either the BNT162b2 or mRNA-1273 vaccine that participants received. Profiling relied on immunoSEQ multiplex PCR, and the TCRdb table lists in-frame clones only, not all of them. The sample records 84,000 or so clones, roughly 80% being singletons. The antigens for these receptors are not known. The specimen was CD4+ T cells from PBMCs cultured with HCoV-OC43 spike peptides, collected after COVID-19 vaccination. Documented subset: HCoV-OC43 spike overlapping peptide pool stimulation. These receptor sequences come from a human donor who received a COVID-19 vaccine.

The V and J genes are TRBV7-2 and TRBJ1-1, with 7 bases identical to TRBD1. Trimming at V came to 5 bases and at J to 5 bases, leaving 8 bases not matched to a gene. The germline V gene encodes CDR1 SGHTA and CDR2 FQGNSA. The length of the CDR3 is 14 residues. The CDR3 DNA follows: TGTGCCAGCAGCGTATACAGGGGAGAGACTGAAGCTTTCTTT. Its protein product is CASSVYRGETEAFF.

The J gene is TRBJ1-4, the V gene TRBV14, with 9 bases matching TRBD1. CDR3 size: 15 residues. The junction had 4 bases not matched to a gene; V was cut back by 1 base and J by 7 bases. Germline assignment: CDR1 SGHDN and CDR2 FVKESK. The CDR3 sequence is CASSQATGGSEKLFF. The CDR3 DNA sequence: TGTGCCAGCAGCCAAGCGACAGGGGGTAGTGAAAAACTGTTTTTT.

V usage is TRBV5-8 and J usage is TRBJ2-5; either TRBD1 or TRBD2 may fit D (5 bases each). V was shortened by 0 bases and J by 1 base, with 16 bases between the two germline ends. The CDR3 runs 17 residues. Germline V gene sequence: CDR1 SGHTS, CDR2 YDEGEE. This chain's CDR3 is CASSLGGSPSGQETQYF. The CDR3 nucleotides read TGTGCCAGCAGCTTGGGGGGGTCCCCGAGCGGCCAAGAGACCCAGTACTTC.

The genes are TRBV6-5 and TRBJ1-2, with D possibly TRBD1 on 5 matching bases. Looked up from germline, CDR1 is MNHEY and CDR2 is SVGAGI. With 4 bases removed from V and 7 bases from J, the gap between germline ends came to 13 bases. The CDR3 runs to 13 residues. The CDR3 protein is CASSSDYRFGYTF. CDR3 bases: TGTGCCAGCAGTTCCGATTACAGGTTTGGCTACACCTTC.

The chain employs TRBV5-8 and TRBJ1-1, with D perhaps matching TRBD1 (6 bases). The germline CDR1 and CDR2 sequences are SGHTS and YDEGEE. The CDR3 has 15 amino acids. Trimming cost V 7 bases and J 5 bases, with 21 bases left between them. The CDR3 sequence is CASPTLRGLATEAFF. The CDR3 coding sequence is TGTGCCAGCCCGACCCTACGGGGGCTAGCGACTGAAGCTTTCTTT.

This clone was picked up one time. The rearrangement joins TRBV28 to TRBJ1-5; 8 bases align to TRBD1. The CDR3 sequence is 15 residues long. V lost 4 bases to trimming and J lost 3 bases; unmatched junction nucleotides: 5. Germline V gene data show CDR1 as MDHEN and CDR2 as SYDVKM. CDR3 in amino acids: CASSSSTGVNQPQHF. For the CDR3, the DNA is TGTGCCAGCAGTTCCTCGACAGGGGTCAATCAGCCCCAGCATTTT. The full variable domain, in which reference TRBV28 and TRBJ1-5 provide the parts outside the CDR3, is DVKVTQSSRYLVKRTGEKVFLECVQDMDHENMFWYRQDPGLGLRLIYFSYDVKMKEKGDIPEGYSVSREKKERFSLILESASTNQTSMYLCASSSSTGVNQPQHFGDGTRLSIL.

The rearrangement uses TRBV9 and TRBJ2-5; D gene uncertain. Trimming shortened V by 1 base and J by 4 bases, and 14 bases separated the two germline ends. CDR3 length: 15 residues. Germline assignment: CDR1 SGDLS and CDR2 YYNGEE. CDR3 bases: TGTGCCAGCAGCGTAAGTCAGGCAGGAAGAGAGACCCAGTACTTC. Its protein product is CASSVSQAGRETQYF.

The CDR3 DNA follows: TGTGCCAGCAGTGAAGAAACGGAGACCCAGTACTTC. Its protein is CASSEETETQYF. V gene TRBV2 combines with J gene TRBJ2-5, with unresolved D. Trimming left V 1 base short and J 5 bases short, with 5 bases between. The CDR3 spans 12 residues. In germline, CDR1 is SNHLY, CDR2 FYNNEI.

The J gene is TRBJ1-6, the V gene TRBV18, with a tentative D call TRBD1 (6 bases). The CDR3 length is 15 residues. Trimming cost V 1 base and J 9 bases, with 13 bases left between them. The germline V gene encodes CDR1 KGHSH and CDR2 LQKENI. The CDR3: CASSPQEGEGSPLHF. The CDR3 coding sequence is TGTGCCAGCTCACCACAGGAGGGGGAGGGTTCACCCCTCCACTTT.

A single count supports this clone. The chain recombines TRBV5-1 with TRBJ1-4; D uncertain. Germline loops: CDR1 SGHRS, CDR2 YFSETQ. V shed 4 bases and J shed 5 bases, with 12 bases lying between them. This CDR3 contains 14 residues. The CDR3 bases are TGCGCCAGCAGCCAGGACGGAAGGAATGAAAAACTGTTTTTT. Protein: CASSQDGRNEKLFF.

This clone occurred a few times. The rearrangement links TRBV4-3 to TRBJ1-2, with D tentatively TRBD1 (5 bases). V was cut by 4 bases and J by 3 bases, with 18 bases left in between. Per germline, CDR1 LGHNA and CDR2 YSLEER. The CDR3 contains 16 residues. CDR3 protein: CASSPEQGRDYYGYTF. CDR3 nucleotides: TGCGCCAGCAGCCCCGAGCAGGGTAGGGATTACTATGGCTACACCTTC.

The rearrangement links TRBV7-2 to TRBJ1-4; no reliable D call. Germline V gene data show CDR1 as SGHTA and CDR2 as FQGNSA. The CDR3 totals 13 residues. V was trimmed by 5 bases and J by 8 bases, leaving 12 bases between them. Here the CDR3 reads CASSPRTGEKLFF. In DNA form, the CDR3 reads TGTGCCAGCAGCCCCCGGACGGGAGAAAAACTGTTTTTT.

This rearrangement joins TRBV9 to TRBJ2-6, with D perhaps matching TRBD2 (6 bases). The CDR3 covers 15 residues. Per the germline V gene, CDR1 is SGDLS and CDR2 is YYNGEE. V lost 0 bases to trimming and J lost 3 bases, with 7 bases between them. CDR3 nucleotide sequence: TGTGCCAGCAGCGTAGGGAGGGTTGGGGCCAACGTCCTGACTTTC. Translating it yields CASSVGRVGANVLTF.

There are a few counts of this clone. V is TRBV6-5 and J is TRBJ1-1; D ambiguous. Germline CDR1 reads MNHEY; CDR2 reads SVGAGI. V was pared by 0 bases and J by 7 bases, with 15 bases between. This CDR3 spans 15 amino acids. CDR3 DNA sequence: TGTGCCAGCAGTTACTCGTTCTCAGGTTACGGTGAAGCTTTCTTT. It specifies CASSYSFSGYGEAFF.

This chain links TRBV30 with TRBJ1-1; D remains ambiguous. The length of the CDR3 is 13 residues. V dropped 3 bases and J dropped 3 bases, with 11 bases sitting between them. The germline V gene encodes CDR1 GTSNPN and CDR2 SVGIG (reference sequence). The DNA of the CDR3 is TGTGCCTGGAGCTCCTTGAGGGACACTGAAGCTTTCTTT. It yields the protein CAWSSLRDTEAFF.

This clone has more than one count but fewer than ten. The rearrangement joins TRBV5-6 to TRBJ2-2; 12 bases are shared with TRBD2. Trimming cost V 0 bases and J 7 bases; bases outside gene matches: 4. The CDR3 is made up of 16 amino acids. Per germline, CDR1 SGHDT and CDR2 YYEEEE. In DNA, the CDR3 is TGTGCCAGCAGCTTGGGACTAGCGGGGGCGGACGGGGAGCTGTTTTTT. It yields the protein CASSLGLAGADGELFF.

This chain connects TRBV13 to TRBJ1-4; the match to TRBD1 covers 8 bases. Germline trimming cut 4 bases from V and 7 bases from J; bases unmatched to any gene: 8. Germline CDR1 is PRHDT and CDR2 is FYEKMQ (reference sequence). There are 15 residues in the CDR3. The CDR3 is CASSSRQGSGEKLFF. The CDR3 region has the DNA TGTGCCAGCAGCTCCCGACAGGGGTCGGGTGAAAAACTGTTTTTT.

This rearrangement joins TRBV5-1 to TRBJ2-2; D unclear. Germline-derived CDR1 and CDR2 are SGHRS and YFSETQ. The CDR3 covers 15 residues. The V and J ends lost 0 bases and 2 bases respectively, with 8 bases between them. The CDR3 spells CASSLVGSNTGELFF. Written as DNA, the CDR3 is TGCGCCAGCAGCTTGGTCGGCTCAAACACCGGGGAGCTGTTTTTT. The full variable domain, its missing parts supplied by reference TRBV5-1 and TRBJ2-2, is KAGVTQTPRYLIKTRGQQVTLSCSPISGHRSVSWYQQTPGQGLQFLFEYFSETQRNKGNFPGRFSGRQFSNSRSEMNVSTLELGDSALYLCASSLVGSNTGELFFGEGSRLTVL.

A few counts support this clone. The chain joins TRBV7-3 to TRBJ1-1; D is uncertain. CDR1 and CDR2 (germline): SGHTA, FQGTGA. The V gene lost 2 bases and the J gene lost 1 base, with 5 bases spanning the gap. This CDR3 region has 13 residues. The chain's CDR3 is CASSLLTNTEAFF. DNA of the CDR3: TGTGCCAGCAGCTTACTTACGAACACTGAAGCTTTCTTT.

The rearrangement joins TRBV19 to TRBJ2-3; 9 positions match TRBD1. The germline CDR1 and CDR2 sequences are LNHDA and SQIVND (reference sequence). The junction had 15 bases not matched to a gene; V was cut back by 5 bases and J by 6 bases. The CDR3 contains 17 residues. The CDR3 coding sequence is TGTGCCAGTAGTGTCACCCCGGGACAGGGTTTTTTGGATACGCAGTATTTT. It specifies CASSVTPGQGFLDTQYF.

This chain joins TRBV9 and TRBJ1-2; TRBD1 matches at 7 bases. Trimming cost V 3 bases and J 6 bases; bases outside gene matches: 2. The CDR3 runs to 12 residues. Germline V gene data show CDR1 as SGDLS and CDR2 as YYNGEE. Here the CDR3 reads CASSDRGNGYTF. DNA for the CDR3: TGTGCCAGCAGCGACAGGGGCAATGGCTACACCTTC.

Here the CDR3 reads CAWIGAVNTEAFF. CDR3 nucleotides: TGTGCCTGGATCGGGGCGGTGAACACTGAAGCTTTCTTT. This chain connects TRBV30 to TRBJ1-1, with a possible D match to TRBD1 (5 bases). V lost 4 bases and J 0 bases, leaving 9 bases between the germline ends. This CDR3 has 13 residues. CDR1 and CDR2 from the germline V gene are GTSNPN and SVGIG (reference sequence).

This chain connects TRBV24-1 to TRBJ2-1; 14 bases map to TRBD2. The CDR3 covers 16 residues. CDR1 and CDR2 from the germline V gene are KGHDR and SFDVKD. Germline trimming cut 4 bases from V and 10 bases from J; bases unmatched to any gene: 8. The CDR3 is CATSDPGLAGVGEQFF. For the CDR3, the DNA is TGTGCCACCAGTGACCCGGGACTAGCGGGGGTAGGAGAGCAGTTCTTC.

V and J are TRBV7-8 and TRBJ2-2; D may be TRBD2 (5 bases). The V end lost 3 bases, the J end lost 4 bases, and 12 bases lay between the germline ends. Germline CDR1 reads SGHVS; CDR2 reads FQNEAQ. There are 15 residues in the CDR3. This chain's CDR3 is CASSLGWAGTGELFF. In nucleotides, the CDR3 is TGTGCCAGCAGCTTGGGGTGGGCGGGCACCGGGGAGCTGTTTTTT.

The CDR3 sequence is CATSDLNGGNYGYTF. The DNA of the CDR3 is TGTGCCACCAGTGATCTGAACGGGGGGAACTATGGCTACACCTTC. This chain links TRBV24-1 with TRBJ1-2, with D perhaps TRBD1 (5 bases). From germline, CDR1 is KGHDR and CDR2 SFDVKD. Trimming cost V 3 bases and J 2 bases, with 12 bases left between them. There are 15 residues in the CDR3.

In this sample, this clone turned up a few times. The V and J genes are TRBV6-5 and TRBJ2-1, with TRBD2 matching over 9 bases. Germline V gene sequence: CDR1 MNHEY, CDR2 SVGAGI. There are 14 residues in the CDR3. J gave up 8 bases and V 6 bases, and 8 bases lay outside the gene matches. Here the CDR3 DNA reads TGTGCCAGCAGGGGAGGGACTAGCTCCCATGAGCAGTTCTTC. Translating it yields CASRGGTSSHEQFF.

The chain has TRBV10-1 and TRBJ2-5; 10 bases match TRBD2. Germline CDR1 reads WNHNN; CDR2 reads SYGVQD (reference sequence). J was trimmed by 2 bases and V by 3 bases; bases with no gene match: 30. The CDR3 totals 24 residues. In DNA, the CDR3 is TGCGCCAGCAGTGATCCCCCCCGACAGGGTTTAGGGCTAGCGGGGGACTCGCTTCAAGAGACCCAGTACTTC. Translation gives CASSDPPRQGLGLAGDSLQETQYF.

CDR3 in DNA: TGCGCCAGCAGCATAGGGGACAGGAATAATGAAAAACTGTTTTTT. Its translation: CASSIGDRNNEKLFF. V usage is TRBV5-1 and J usage is TRBJ1-4, with TRBD1 identical over 8 bases. V lost 4 bases to trimming and J lost 4 bases; unmatched junction nucleotides: 6. Germline-derived CDR1 and CDR2 are SGHRS and YFSETQ. There are 15 residues in the CDR3. Based on the CDR3 plus reference TRBV5-1 and TRBJ1-4, the full variable domain is KAGVTQTPRYLIKTRGQQVTLSCSPISGHRSVSWYQQTPGQGLQFLFEYFSETQRNKGNFPGRFSGRQFSNSRSEMNVSTLELGDSALYLCASSIGDRNNEKLFFGSGTQLSVL.

This clone was seen a single time. The V and J genes are TRBV19 and TRBJ1-4; D call uncertain. Germline V gene lookup returns CDR1 LNHDA and CDR2 SQIVND (reference sequence). CDR3 length equals 14 residues. V was trimmed by 6 bases and J by 8 bases, leaving 16 bases between them. This CDR3 is CASSSAGDWEKLFF. CDR3 bases: TGTGCCAGTAGCAGCGCCGGGGATTGGGAAAAACTGTTTTTT.

The V and J genes are TRBV7-9 and TRBJ2-3; the D call may be TRBD1 or TRBD2 (6 bases each). Germline CDR1 reads SEHNR; CDR2 reads FQNEAQ (reference sequence). V gave up 5 bases and J gave up 4 bases, with 13 bases separating them. The CDR3 spans 14 residues. This chain's CDR3 is CASSLGGPSDTQYF. Written as DNA, the CDR3 is TGTGCCAGCAGCCTGGGGGGCCCGTCAGATACGCAGTATTTT.

This clone showed up just a few times. The rearrangement uses TRBV19 and TRBJ1-2; D is uncertain. V was pared by 1 base and J by 4 bases, with 13 bases between. This CDR3 is 15 amino acids long. CDR1 and CDR2 from the germline V gene are LNHDA and SQIVND (reference sequence). The CDR3 DNA is TGTGCCAGTAGTATAGTGGCGGCGGCGGGCTATGGCTACACCTTC. Its protein is CASSIVAAAGYGYTF.